The subject of this entry is one T cell receptor beta chain. Antigen unknown. This sample is drawn from a study of T cell responses to AZD1222 COVID-19 vaccine. For the study at large: Pooling of second doses given at about 4 or about 12 weeks was done. Study results and limitations: At baseline, seropositivity was found in only a handful of AZD1222 recipients.

Using immunoSEQ multiplex PCR, the repertoire was profiled, and TCRdb retains in-frame clones only, with some absent. This table holds approximately 140,000 clones, about nine tenths found once. Trimming took off 3 bases at V and 3 bases at J, with 17 bases between the two ends. The CDR3 is 15 residues long. Germline V CDR1 and CDR2: DFQATT, SNEGSKA (reference sequence). J is TRBJ1-1 and V is TRBV20-1; D is uncertain. This receptor was taken from an adult in good health. Sequencing used peripheral blood, obtained on day 0 of AZD1222 vaccination. Here the CDR3 reads CSASASFPGYTEAFF. The CDR3 DNA reads as TGCAGTGCTAGTGCCAGTTTTCCAGGATACACTGAAGCTTTCTTT.